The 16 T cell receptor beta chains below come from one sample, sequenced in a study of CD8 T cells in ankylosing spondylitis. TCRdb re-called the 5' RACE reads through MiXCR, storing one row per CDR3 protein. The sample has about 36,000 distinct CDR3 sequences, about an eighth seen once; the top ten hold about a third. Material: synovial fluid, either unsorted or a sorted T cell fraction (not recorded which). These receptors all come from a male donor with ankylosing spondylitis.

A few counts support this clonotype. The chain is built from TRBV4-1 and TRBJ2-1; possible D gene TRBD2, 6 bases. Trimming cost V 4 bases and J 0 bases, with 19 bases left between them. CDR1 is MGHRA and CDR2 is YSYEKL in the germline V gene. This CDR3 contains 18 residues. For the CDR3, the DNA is TGCGCCAGCAGCCCGACGTGGGTAGCGCGGGGCTCCTACAATGAGCAGTTCTTC. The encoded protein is CASSPTWVARGSYNEQFF.

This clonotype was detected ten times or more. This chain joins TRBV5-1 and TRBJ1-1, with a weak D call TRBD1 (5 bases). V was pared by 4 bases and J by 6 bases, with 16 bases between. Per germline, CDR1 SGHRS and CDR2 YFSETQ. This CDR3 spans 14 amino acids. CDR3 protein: CASSGGVPAAEAFF. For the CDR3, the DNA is TGCGCCAGCAGCGGGGGAGTCCCTGCCGCTGAAGCTTTCTTT.

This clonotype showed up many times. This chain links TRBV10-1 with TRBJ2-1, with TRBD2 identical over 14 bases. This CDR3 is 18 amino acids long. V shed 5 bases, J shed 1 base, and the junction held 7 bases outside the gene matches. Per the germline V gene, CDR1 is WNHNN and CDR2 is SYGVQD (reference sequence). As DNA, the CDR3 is TGCGCCAGCAGTCCGGGACTAGCGGGAGAAGGATCCTACAATGAGCAGTTCTTC. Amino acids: CASSPGLAGEGSYNEQFF.

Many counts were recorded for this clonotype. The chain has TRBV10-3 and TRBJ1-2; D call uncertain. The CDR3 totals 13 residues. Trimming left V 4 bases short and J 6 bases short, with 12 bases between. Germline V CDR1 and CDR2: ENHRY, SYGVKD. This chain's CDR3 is CAISVPGPDGYTF. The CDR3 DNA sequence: TGTGCCATCAGTGTACCCGGACCTGATGGCTACACCTTC.

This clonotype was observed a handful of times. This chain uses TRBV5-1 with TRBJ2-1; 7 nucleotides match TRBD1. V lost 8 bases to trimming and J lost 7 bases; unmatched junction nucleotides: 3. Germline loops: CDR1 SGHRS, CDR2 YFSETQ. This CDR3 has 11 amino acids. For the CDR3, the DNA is TGCGCCAGTAGACAGGGAAATGAGCAGTTCTTC. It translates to CASRQGNEQFF.

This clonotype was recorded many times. The CDR3 region is CASSPGPVSYEQYF. Written as DNA, the CDR3 is TGTGCCAGCAGCCCGGGACCCGTCTCCTACGAGCAGTACTTC. This chain links TRBV11-3 with TRBJ2-7, with D tentatively TRBD1 or TRBD2 (5 bases each). This CDR3 comprises 14 residues. CDR1 is SGHNT, CDR2 YENEEA, per germline. V gave up 5 bases and J gave up 0 bases, with 11 bases separating them.

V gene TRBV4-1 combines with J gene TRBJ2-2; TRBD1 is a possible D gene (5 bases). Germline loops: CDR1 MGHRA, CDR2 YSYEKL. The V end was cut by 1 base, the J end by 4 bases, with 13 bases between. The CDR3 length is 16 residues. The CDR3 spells CASSQGARALTGELFF. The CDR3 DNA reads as TGCGCCAGCAGCCAAGGGGCCAGGGCTCTCACCGGGGAGCTGTTTTTT.

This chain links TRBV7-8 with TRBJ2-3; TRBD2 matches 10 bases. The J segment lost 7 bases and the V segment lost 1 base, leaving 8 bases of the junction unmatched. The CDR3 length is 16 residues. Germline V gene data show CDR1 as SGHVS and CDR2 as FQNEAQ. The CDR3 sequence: CASSLVNSGRAHTQYF. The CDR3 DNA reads TGTGCCAGCAGCTTAGTTAACAGCGGGAGGGCTCATACGCAGTATTTT.

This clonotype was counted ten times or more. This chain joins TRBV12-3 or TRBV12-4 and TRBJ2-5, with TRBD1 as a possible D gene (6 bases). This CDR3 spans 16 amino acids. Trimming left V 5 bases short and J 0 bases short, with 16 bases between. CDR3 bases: TGTGCCAGCAGTATTTGGCCGGGACACCACCAAGAGACCCAGTACTTC. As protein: CASSIWPGHHQETQYF.

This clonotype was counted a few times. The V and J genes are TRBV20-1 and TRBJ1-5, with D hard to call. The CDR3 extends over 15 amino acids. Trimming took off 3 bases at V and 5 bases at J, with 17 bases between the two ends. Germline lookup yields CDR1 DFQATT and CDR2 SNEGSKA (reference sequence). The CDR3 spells CSARKAEVGYQPQHF. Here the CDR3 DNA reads TGCAGTGCTAGGAAGGCCGAAGTGGGGTATCAGCCCCAGCATTTT.

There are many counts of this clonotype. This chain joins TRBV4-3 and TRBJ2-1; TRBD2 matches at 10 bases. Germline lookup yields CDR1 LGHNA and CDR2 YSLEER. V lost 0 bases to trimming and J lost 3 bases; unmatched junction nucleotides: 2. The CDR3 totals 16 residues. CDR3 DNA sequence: TGCGCCAGCAGCCAAGATACTAGCGGGAACTACAATGAGCAGTTCTTC. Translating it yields CASSQDTSGNYNEQFF.

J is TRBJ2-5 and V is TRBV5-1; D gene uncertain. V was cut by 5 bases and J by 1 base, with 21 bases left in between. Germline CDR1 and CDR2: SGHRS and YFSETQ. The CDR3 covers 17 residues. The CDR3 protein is CASSLFHGPSVQETQYF. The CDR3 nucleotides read TGCGCCAGCAGTTTATTTCACGGGCCTTCCGTCCAAGAGACCCAGTACTTC. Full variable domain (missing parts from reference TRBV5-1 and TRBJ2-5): KAGVTQTPRYLIKTRGQQVTLSCSPISGHRSVSWYQQTPGQGLQFLFEYFSETQRNKGNFPGRFSGRQFSNSRSEMNVSTLELGDSALYLCASSLFHGPSVQETQYFGPGTRLLVL.

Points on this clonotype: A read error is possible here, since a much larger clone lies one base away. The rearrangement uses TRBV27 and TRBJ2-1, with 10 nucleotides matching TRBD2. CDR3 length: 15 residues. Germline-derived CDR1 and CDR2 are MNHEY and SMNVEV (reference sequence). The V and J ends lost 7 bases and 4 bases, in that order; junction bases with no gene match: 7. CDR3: CASILAGVPYNEQFF. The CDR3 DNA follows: TGTGCCAGCATTCTAGCGGGGGTCCCTTACAATGAGCAGTTCTTC.

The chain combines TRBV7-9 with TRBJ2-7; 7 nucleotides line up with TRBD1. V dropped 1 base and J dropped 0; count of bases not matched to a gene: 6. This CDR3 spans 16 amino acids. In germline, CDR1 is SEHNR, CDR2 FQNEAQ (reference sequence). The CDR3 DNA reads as TGTGCCAGCAGCTTAGGGCCTCAGGGGGTCTCCTACGAGCAGTACTTC. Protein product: CASSLGPQGVSYEQYF.

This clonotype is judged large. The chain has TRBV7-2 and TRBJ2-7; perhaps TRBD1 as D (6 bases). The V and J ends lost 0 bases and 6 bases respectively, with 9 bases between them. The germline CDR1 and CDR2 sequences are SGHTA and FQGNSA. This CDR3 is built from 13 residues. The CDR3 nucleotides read TGTGCCAGCAGCTTAGCTCTCAGGGGCGAGCAGTACTTC. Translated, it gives CASSLALRGEQYF.

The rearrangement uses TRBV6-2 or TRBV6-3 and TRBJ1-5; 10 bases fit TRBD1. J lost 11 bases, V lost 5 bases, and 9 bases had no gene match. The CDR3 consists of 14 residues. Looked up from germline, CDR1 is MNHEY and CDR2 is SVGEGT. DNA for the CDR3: TGTGCCAGCAGTCGTTGGGACAGGGGTGATACCCAGCATTTT. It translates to CASSRWDRGDTQHF.